These 28 T cell receptor beta chains came from one sample sequenced in a study of long-term antiretroviral therapy in people with HIV (dated by TCRdb to between 2021 and 2022). The immunoSEQ hsTCRB v3.0 assay was used at survey level resolution for TRB variable region sequencing. As stored in TCRdb, this immuneACCESS dataset retains in-frame rearrangements with V and J assigned. A fraction of the clones does not appear; measured against another copy, unresolved V genes explain less than half of the discrepancy, and the remainder lacks a known reason. The table for this sample lists about 21,000 clones; approximately 81% of them were counted only once. 3% to 3.5% of the sample comes from the top ten. Sequences were derived from unsorted PBMCs, sampled 1.9 years after starting antiretroviral therapy. The receptors derive from a woman in her 50s with HIV.

This chain links TRBV7-9 with TRBJ2-7; 9 bases align to TRBD2. The CDR3 contains 17 residues. V gave up 4 bases and J gave up 7 bases; unmatched junction bases: 17. CDR1 is SEHNR, CDR2 FQNEAQ, per germline (reference sequence). CDR3 in amino acids: CASSSRGRAGQIGEQYF. The CDR3 bases are TGTGCCAGCAGCTCCCGCGGGAGGGCAGGTCAAATCGGGGAGCAGTACTTC. Combining the CDR3 with reference TRBV7-9 and TRBJ2-7 gives the whole variable domain DTGVSQNPRHKITKRGQNVTFRCDPISEHNRLYWYRQTLGQGPEFLTYFQNEAQLEKSRLLSDRFSAERPKGSFSTLEIQRTEQGDSAMYLCASSSRGRAGQIGEQYFGPGTRLTVT.

This CDR3 reads CASSNGEPMSEKLFF. Here the CDR3 DNA reads TGTGCCAGCAGCAACGGGGAGCCGATGAGTGAAAAACTGTTTTTT. The chain recombines TRBV2 with TRBJ1-4; D gene ambiguous. Germline CDR1 and CDR2: SNHLY and FYNNEI. Trimming removed 6 bases at V and 7 bases at J, with 18 bases between. The CDR3 sequence is 15 residues long.

The chain uses TRBV5-1 and TRBJ1-1; the D is unclear. Germline V gene sequence: CDR1 SGHRS, CDR2 YFSETQ. V was clipped by 3 bases and J by 0 bases, with 6 bases between them. CDR3 length equals 13 residues. The CDR3 DNA reads as TGCGCCAGCAGCTCTGGTATGAACACTGAAGCTTTCTTT. This encodes CASSSGMNTEAFF.

This chain links TRBV30 with TRBJ1-1; the D is unclear. The V gene's germline CDR1 is GTSNPN and CDR2 SVGIG (reference sequence). The CDR3 covers 13 residues. Trimming left V 4 bases short and J 2 bases short, with 11 bases between. The CDR3 bases are TGTGCCTGGACTATGAACAGTAACACTGAAGCTTTCTTT. Its translation is CAWTMNSNTEAFF.

The chain has TRBV4-2 and TRBJ2-7; 10 nucleotides line up with TRBD2. The germline gives CDR1 LGHNA, CDR2 YNFKEQ. With V trimmed by 0 bases and J by 5 bases, 7 bases remained unmatched. CDR3 length: 16 amino acids. The CDR3 DNA reads as TGTGCCAGCAGCCAAGAGGGAGCGGGGGGGCGGCACGAGCAGTACTTC. Protein product: CASSQEGAGGRHEQYF.

The V and J genes are TRBV5-1 and TRBJ2-7, with D perhaps matching TRBD2 (5 bases). CDR1 is SGHRS, CDR2 YFSETQ, per germline. The CDR3 consists of 13 residues. Trimming shortened V by 4 bases and J by 1 base, and 9 bases separated the two germline ends. CDR3 sequence (DNA): TGCGCCAGCAGCCCACCGGGGTCCTACGAGCAGTACTTC. This codes for CASSPPGSYEQYF.

The CDR3, as DNA: TGCGCCAGCAGATCGATAGGGGCTGCTGCGGCGAGGGGCTACACCTTC. It yields the protein CASRSIGAAAARGYTF. The rearrangement links TRBV5-1 to TRBJ1-2, with a tentative D call TRBD1 (5 bases). Germline loops: CDR1 SGHRS, CDR2 YFSETQ. The CDR3 extends over 16 amino acids. With 5 bases removed from V and 8 bases from J, the gap between germline ends came to 25 bases. Together with reference TRBV5-1 and TRBJ1-2, the CDR3 gives the full variable domain: KAGVTQTPRYLIKTRGQQVTLSCSPISGHRSVSWYQQTPGQGLQFLFEYFSETQRNKGNFPGRFSGRQFSNSRSEMNVSTLELGDSALYLCASRSIGAAAARGYTFGSGTRLTVV.

The chain has TRBV5-1 and TRBJ2-2, with 9 bases that match TRBD2. The CDR3 runs to 17 residues. V was clipped by 4 bases and J by 3 bases; unmatched bases: 10. Germline V gene sequence: CDR1 SGHRS, CDR2 YFSETQ. In nucleotides, the CDR3 is TGCGCCAGCAGCCGCGGGGCGGGGGGGACGCACACCGGGGAGCTGTTTTTT. Translated, it gives CASSRGAGGTHTGELFF.

This clone has only a few counts. The V gene is TRBV29-1, the J gene TRBJ1-2; 7 bases agree with TRBD1. The junction had 8 bases not matched to a gene; V was cut back by 3 bases and J by 4 bases. This CDR3 has 14 residues. The germline V gene has CDR1 SQVTM and CDR2 ANQGSEA. CDR3 coding DNA: TGCAGCGTTGAGGGGACAGCAACCTTCTATGGCTACACCTTC. Its translation: CSVEGTATFYGYTF.

The chain uses TRBV6-1 and TRBJ1-2, with 7 bases that match TRBD1. Trimming cost V 1 base and J 11 bases; bases outside gene matches: 7. The CDR3 totals 13 residues. The germline CDR1 and CDR2 sequences are MNHNS and SASEGT. In DNA, the CDR3 is TGTGCCAGCAGTGAAGGACAGGGTTCGACGTACACCTTC. This translates into CASSEGQGSTYTF.

This chain joins TRBV4-3 and TRBJ1-1; TRBD1 might be the D (6 bases). V shed 3 bases and J shed 4 bases, with 12 bases lying between them. The CDR3 covers 14 residues. Germline CDR1 is LGHNA and CDR2 is YSLEER. The chain's CDR3 is CASSQGAGGTEAFF. The DNA for the CDR3 is TGCGCCAGCAGCCAGGGGGCGGGGGGCACTGAAGCTTTCTTT.

CDR3 amino acids: CASTPDMSSSYEQYF. CDR3 bases: TGTGCCAGCACCCCCGACATGTCTTCCTCCTACGAGCAGTACTTC. The chain couples TRBV5-5 to TRBJ2-7, with D unresolved. Trimming took off 6 bases at V and 0 bases at J, with 16 bases between the two ends. The CDR3 covers 15 residues. In germline, CDR1 is SGHKS, CDR2 YYEKEE (reference sequence).

This chain joins TRBV2 and TRBJ2-2; D is unclear. The length of the CDR3 is 14 residues. The V end lost 10 bases, the J end lost 7 bases, and 19 bases lay between the germline ends. CDR1 is SNHLY, CDR2 FYNNEI, per germline. The CDR3: CATDTGAWGGELFF. The CDR3 coding sequence is TGTGCCACCGATACGGGCGCGTGGGGCGGGGAGCTGTTTTTT. Combining the CDR3 with reference TRBV2 and TRBJ2-2 gives the whole variable domain EPEVTQTPSHQVTQMGQEVILRCVPISNHLYFYWYRQILGQKVEFLVSFYNNEISEKSEIFDDQFSVERPDGSNFTLKIRSTKLEDSAMYFCATDTGAWGGELFFGEGSRLTVL.

The chain links TRBV28 to TRBJ2-3; tentative D call: TRBD1 (5 bases). The V and J ends lost 5 bases and 0 bases respectively, with 12 bases between them. The CDR3 covers 15 residues. Germline loops: CDR1 MDHEN, CDR2 SYDVKM. Here the CDR3 reads CASSVDIQSTDTQYF. CDR3 DNA sequence: TGTGCCAGCAGTGTGGACATTCAGAGCACAGATACGCAGTATTTT. Looking up the rest from reference TRBV28 and TRBJ2-3 gives the full variable domain: DVKVTQSSRYLVKRTGEKVFLECVQDMDHENMFWYRQDPGLGLRLIYFSYDVKMKEKGDIPEGYSVSREKKERFSLILESASTNQTSMYLCASSVDIQSTDTQYFGPGTRLTVL.

This chain links TRBV19 with TRBJ1-2; 7 positions agree with TRBD1. CDR1 LNHDA and CDR2 SQIVND come from the germline V gene (reference sequence). This CDR3 contains 16 residues. Losses at the gene ends were 6 bases for V and 5 bases for J; bases not matched to a gene: 15. The CDR3: CASRGWSRQGGYGYTF. CDR3 sequence (DNA): TGTGCCAGTAGAGGGTGGAGTCGACAGGGAGGGTATGGCTACACCTTC.

The CDR3 loop reads CASSRSGNTEAFF. The CDR3 DNA sequence: TGTGCCAGCAGTCGTAGTGGGAACACTGAAGCTTTCTTT. This chain connects TRBV27 to TRBJ1-1; D unclear. V was shortened by 5 bases and J by 1 base, with 8 bases between the two germline ends. The CDR3 totals 13 residues. The germline gives CDR1 MNHEY, CDR2 SMNVEV (reference sequence).

The chain has TRBV6-5 and TRBJ2-1; the D call may be TRBD1 or TRBD2 (5 bases each). V was pared by 7 bases and J by 3 bases, with 16 bases between. Germline V gene data show CDR1 as MNHEY and CDR2 as SVGAGI. The CDR3 sequence is 15 residues long. The CDR3: CASTPTGTGYNEQFF. CDR3 in DNA: TGTGCCAGCACCCCGACCGGGACGGGCTACAATGAGCAGTTCTTC.

The V gene is TRBV19, the J gene TRBJ1-1; TRBD1 is a possible D gene (5 bases). Looked up from germline, CDR1 is LNHDA and CDR2 is SQIVND (reference sequence). This CDR3 spans 13 amino acids. V was clipped by 8 bases and J by 1 base, with 11 bases between them. The CDR3 sequence is CASADNWNTEAFF. The CDR3 DNA reads as TGTGCCAGTGCGGACAACTGGAACACTGAAGCTTTCTTT.

The chain joins TRBV6-5 to TRBJ1-1, with 7 nucleotides matching TRBD1. This CDR3 has 14 amino acids. Germline V lookup: CDR1 MNHEY, CDR2 SVGAGI. With 7 bases clipped from V and 4 bases from J, the junction kept 9 bases outside the gene matches. The CDR3 DNA follows: TGTGCCAGCACCTTGGACAGGTATCGCACTGAAGCTTTCTTT. Translating it yields CASTLDRYRTEAFF.

This CDR3 reads CASSWPGGETQYF. CDR3 sequence (DNA): TGTGCCAGCAGTTGGCCAGGGGGAGAGACCCAGTACTTC. The gene calls are TRBV6-5 and TRBJ2-5, with 7 bases identical to TRBD1. V lost 4 bases, J lost 4 bases, and 3 bases stayed unmatched. This CDR3 contains 13 residues. From germline, CDR1 is MNHEY and CDR2 SVGAGI.

Only one count was recorded for this clone. The chain joins TRBV5-4 to TRBJ2-3; TRBD1 matches 10 bases. With 2 bases clipped from V and 7 bases from J, the junction kept 7 bases outside the gene matches. The V gene's germline CDR1 is SGHNT and CDR2 YYREEE (reference sequence). The CDR3 length is 15 residues. In nucleotides, the CDR3 is TGTGCCAGCAGCTTAAAGGGACAGGGGTTTTATACGCAGTATTTT. It translates to CASSLKGQGFYTQYF.

The V call is TRBV7-2, the J call TRBJ2-4, with TRBD2 as a possible D gene (6 bases). Germline values: CDR1 SGHTA, CDR2 FQGNSA. The CDR3 spans 13 residues. V lost 5 bases and J 12 bases, leaving 17 bases between the germline ends. CDR3: CASSPPAPGSQYF. The CDR3 DNA follows: TGTGCCAGCAGCCCACCGGCCCCCGGGAGTCAGTACTTC.

This chain joins TRBV5-5 and TRBJ1-2, with D possibly being TRBD1 (6 bases). This CDR3 is 16 amino acids long. Germline CDR1 is SGHKS and CDR2 is YYEKEE (reference sequence). Trimming left V 1 base short and J 4 bases short, with 17 bases between. The CDR3 DNA reads as TGTGCCAGCAGCTTGATAGGGACACTCGGCGCCTATGGCTACACCTTC. Translating gives CASSLIGTLGAYGYTF.

J is TRBJ1-5 and V is TRBV7-2; the D gene is possibly TRBD1 (5 bases). Germline assignment: CDR1 SGHTA and CDR2 FQGNSA. The V gene lost 0 bases and the J gene lost 2 bases, with 11 bases spanning the gap. The length of the CDR3 is 16 residues. In nucleotides, the CDR3 is TGTGCCAGCAGCTTAGCAGGGGCAGGAGGCAATCAGCCCCAGCATTTT. It encodes CASSLAGAGGNQPQHF. Drawing the rest from reference TRBV7-2 and TRBJ1-5, the complete variable domain is GAGVSQSPSNKVTEKGKDVELRCDPISGHTALYWYRQSLGQGLEFLIYFQGNSAPDKSGLPSDRFSAERTGGSVSTLTIQRTQQEDSAVYLCASSLAGAGGNQPQHFGDGTRLSIL.

This clone was detected only a few times. The V gene is TRBV19, the J gene TRBJ1-6; a weak D match, TRBD1 (6 bases). The germline V gene has CDR1 LNHDA and CDR2 SQIVND (reference sequence). Trimming took off 3 bases at V and 8 bases at J, with 20 bases between the two ends. The CDR3 spans 17 residues. The CDR3 nucleotides read TGTGCCAGTAGTATCTACCCCAGGGGTTTCAGTGATTCACCCCTCCACTTT. Its protein is CASSIYPRGFSDSPLHF.

The J gene is TRBJ1-6, the V gene TRBV27; 7 bases are a match to TRBD1. V shed 7 bases and J 7 bases; nucleotides not matched to a gene: 7. This CDR3 is 14 amino acids long. Germline CDR1 reads MNHEY; CDR2 reads SMNVEV (reference sequence). As DNA, the CDR3 is TGTGCCAGCACCAAGGGACAGCCAAATTCACCCCTCCACTTT. It specifies CASTKGQPNSPLHF.

The rearrangement uses TRBV12-5 and TRBJ2-3, with TRBD2 matching over 9 bases. There are 21 residues in the CDR3. CDR1 LGHNT and CDR2 FRNRAP come from the germline V gene. Trimming removed 0 bases from V and 0 bases from J; junction bases left unmatched: 16. The CDR3: CASGLVQPLAGANSSTDTQYF. CDR3 nucleotide sequence: TGTGCTAGTGGTTTGGTCCAACCTTTAGCGGGGGCGAACTCTAGCACAGATACGCAGTATTTT.

There are a few counts of this clone. The J gene is TRBJ2-6, the V gene TRBV7-9; the match to TRBD1 covers 9 bases. The CDR3 contains 18 residues. Trimming removed 4 bases from V and 2 bases from J; junction bases left unmatched: 9. CDR1 and CDR2 from the germline V gene are SEHNR and FQNEAQ (reference sequence). This CDR3 is CASSSDGTGKAGANVLTF. The CDR3 DNA reads TGTGCCAGCAGCTCAGACGGGACAGGGAAGGCTGGGGCCAACGTCCTGACTTTC.